The 31 T cell receptor beta chains below come from one sample, sequenced in a study of T-cell reconstitution after alpha-beta-depleted transplantation in children. This sample's TCRbeta library carried unique molecular identifier barcodes. TCRdb ran MiXCR on the PCR reads and lists one entry per CDR3 protein. The sample contains about 310,000 distinct CDR3 sequences, 23% of which appear only once. This material consisted of PBMCs, mostly from graft donor cells, taken 180 days after TCRalphabeta/CD19-depleted stem cell transplant. The receptors stem from a male patient under 18 who had a stem cell transplant for acute lymphoblastic leukemia, so the T cells may come from the graft donor.

This clonotype showed up just a few times. This chain connects TRBV20-1 to TRBJ2-7, with 11 nucleotides matching TRBD2. J gave up 4 bases and V 6 bases, and 5 bases lay outside the gene matches. Germline values: CDR1 DFQATT, CDR2 SNEGSKA (reference sequence). CDR3 length: 13 residues. The CDR3, as DNA: TGCAGTGCCTATACTAGCGGGAGTTACGAGCAGTACTTC. Translating gives CSAYTSGSYEQYF.

CDR3 bases: TGTGCCAGCAGCACACGGACAGGGGGGAACTATGGCTACACCTTC. Translating gives CASSTRTGGNYGYTF. The chain combines TRBV5-5 with TRBJ1-2, with TRBD1 matching over 10 bases. This CDR3 contains 15 residues. The germline gives CDR1 SGHKS, CDR2 YYEKEE (reference sequence). V was pared by 4 bases and J by 2 bases, with 5 bases of the junction left unmatched. Together with reference TRBV5-5 and TRBJ1-2, the CDR3 gives the full variable domain: DAGVTQSPTHLIKTRGQQVTLRCSPISGHKSVSWYQQVLGQGPQFIFQYYEKEERGRGNFPDRFSARQFPNYSSELNVNALLLGDSALYLCASSTRTGGNYGYTFGSGTRLTVV.

The rearrangement links TRBV20-1 to TRBJ2-5; 9 positions agree with TRBD2. Per the germline V gene, CDR1 is DFQATT and CDR2 is SNEGSKA (reference sequence). V shed 1 base, J shed 2 bases, and the junction held 8 bases outside the gene matches. The CDR3 sequence is 16 residues long. The CDR3 bases are TGCAGTGCTAGAGGCTTAGCGGGAGAATCGCAAGAGACCCAGTACTTC. This translates into CSARGLAGESQETQYF.

This clonotype showed up many times. The chain is built from TRBV7-3 and TRBJ2-3; unclear D gene. In germline, CDR1 is SGHTA, CDR2 FQGTGA. This CDR3 comprises 14 residues. The V gene lost 2 bases and the J gene lost 2 bases, with 8 bases spanning the gap. This chain's CDR3 is CASSLVGATDTQYF. Written as DNA, the CDR3 is TGTGCCAGCAGCTTAGTTGGAGCCACAGATACGCAGTATTTT.

The chain has TRBV5-1 and TRBJ2-7; 12 nucleotides align to TRBD1. Germline-derived CDR1 and CDR2 are SGHRS and YFSETQ. The length of the CDR3 is 15 residues. The J segment lost 7 bases and the V segment lost 3 bases, leaving 8 bases of the junction unmatched. The CDR3 coding sequence is TGCGCCAGCAGCTATGGGACAGGGGGCGGGGGGGAGCAGTACTTC. Its protein product is CASSYGTGGGGEQYF.

V usage is TRBV14 and J usage is TRBJ2-1, with 7 bases lining up with TRBD2. CDR3 length equals 15 residues. Trimming removed 1 base from V and 9 bases from J; junction bases left unmatched: 9. Germline lookup yields CDR1 SGHDN and CDR2 FVKESK. The CDR3, as DNA: TGTGCCAGCAGCCAAGCTGGAGGGAGGGCCAGTGAGCAGTTCTTC. This translates into CASSQAGGRASEQFF.

This clonotype has more than one count but fewer than ten. The chain carries TRBV27 and TRBJ1-1; maybe TRBD1 (6 bases). The V gene's germline CDR1 is MNHEY and CDR2 SMNVEV (reference sequence). The CDR3 is 15 amino acids. With 7 bases removed from V and 0 bases from J, the gap between germline ends came to 15 bases. CDR3 amino acids: CASIKRGGVNTEAFF. The CDR3 DNA reads as TGTGCCAGCATAAAGAGGGGGGGCGTGAACACTGAAGCTTTCTTT.

The gene calls are TRBV4-1 and TRBJ2-7, with TRBD1 identical over 7 bases. The CDR3 is 14 amino acids. The ends lost 1 base at V and 1 base at J; junction bases unmatched: 1. Germline CDR1 and CDR2: MGHRA and YSYEKL. CDR3 sequence (DNA): TGCGCCAGCAGCCAAGGACAGGGTTCCTACGAGCAGTACTTC. It yields the protein CASSQGQGSYEQYF.

J is TRBJ2-2 and V is TRBV6-5; the D gene is possibly TRBD1 (6 bases). Germline-derived CDR1 and CDR2 are MNHEY and SVGAGI. Between the trimmed V and J ends, which lost 4 bases and 1 base, there was a span of 10 bases. The CDR3 has 15 amino acids. The CDR3 DNA reads as TGTGCCAGCAGTTCCCCGACAGGGAACACCGGGGAGCTGTTTTTT. Protein: CASSSPTGNTGELFF.

This clonotype was detected a few times. The chain joins TRBV5-1 to TRBJ2-1, with D perhaps TRBD1 (5 bases). This CDR3 comprises 14 residues. Trimming removed 4 bases at V and 3 bases at J, with 11 bases between. CDR1 and CDR2 (germline): SGHRS, YFSETQ. CDR3 sequence reads: CASSVLTVYNEQFF. The CDR3 nucleotides read TGCGCCAGCAGCGTTTTGACAGTCTACAATGAGCAGTTCTTC.

This clonotype was seen a handful of times. The chain is built from TRBV6-1 and TRBJ2-7; TRBD1 matches at 8 bases. CDR1 and CDR2 from the germline V gene are MNHNS and SASEGT. This CDR3 is 13 amino acids long. V trimming: 10 bases; J trimming: 5 bases; junction bases outside the gene matches: 10. The CDR3 coding sequence is TGTGCCACCCTAACCGGGACAGGCGACGAGCAGTACTTC. Translating it yields CATLTGTGDEQYF.

V and J are TRBV20-1 and TRBJ2-7, with 10 bases lining up with TRBD2. Germline trimming cut 6 bases from V and 2 bases from J; bases unmatched to any gene: 7. Germline V gene lookup returns CDR1 DFQATT and CDR2 SNEGSKA (reference sequence). The CDR3 totals 14 residues. CDR3 nucleotide sequence: TGCAGTGCGAACCCTAGCGGGAGTACCTACGAGCAGTACTTC. Residues: CSANPSGSTYEQYF.

V usage is TRBV6-1 and J usage is TRBJ2-6; D perhaps matches TRBD1 (5 bases). V was pared by 6 bases and J by 0 bases, with 9 bases between. The CDR3 runs to 15 residues. The V gene's germline CDR1 is MNHNS and CDR2 SASEGT. The CDR3 spells CASSQGSSGANVLTF. CDR3 DNA: TGTGCCAGCAGCCAGGGTAGCTCTGGGGCCAACGTCCTGACTTTC.

The chain joins TRBV24-1 to TRBJ2-1, with D possibly TRBD2 on 6 matching bases. V lost 5 bases, J lost 0 bases, and 19 bases lay in between. There are 18 residues in the CDR3. The germline V gene encodes CDR1 KGHDR and CDR2 SFDVKD. The CDR3 reads CATSGFGRGRLSYNEQFF. The CDR3 DNA follows: TGTGCCACCAGTGGGTTCGGGCGGGGACGTCTCTCCTACAATGAGCAGTTCTTC.

J is TRBJ2-1 and V is TRBV10-3, with 11 bases that match TRBD2. CDR1 and CDR2 from the germline V gene are ENHRY and SYGVKD. The CDR3 sequence is 17 residues long. With 1 base clipped from V and 8 bases from J, the junction kept 10 bases outside the gene matches. CDR3 region: CAISEFTSGSDWDEQFF. DNA of the CDR3: TGTGCCATCAGTGAGTTTACTAGCGGGAGCGATTGGGATGAGCAGTTCTTC.

CDR3 bases: TGTGCCAGCAGCTTATCTCGGGACTGGATTGGCACAGATACGCAGTATTTT. Translated: CASSLSRDWIGTDTQYF. This chain links TRBV7-6 with TRBJ2-3; weak D call: TRBD2 (6 bases). This CDR3 spans 17 amino acids. The germline CDR1 and CDR2 sequences are SGHVS and FNYEAQ. V lost 2 bases and J lost 1, with 16 bases in between.

The gene calls are TRBV5-1 and TRBJ1-2; unclear D gene. The V and J ends lost 0 bases and 9 bases respectively, with 21 bases between them. CDR3 length: 16 amino acids. CDR1 and CDR2 from the germline V gene are SGHRS and YFSETQ. The CDR3 sequence is CASSLVSGVSFDSYTF. The DNA of the CDR3 is TGCGCCAGCAGCTTGGTGTCCGGGGTTTCATTTGACAGCTACACCTTC.

This clonotype was counted a few times. The chain has TRBV7-2 and TRBJ2-7; 8 bases fit TRBD2. Trimming at V came to 1 base and at J to 5 bases, leaving 10 bases not matched to a gene. CDR1 and CDR2 from the germline V gene are SGHTA and FQGNSA. The length of the CDR3 is 16 residues. DNA for the CDR3: TGTGCCAGCAGCTTAGTTGCGGGACTAGACGGAAACGAGCAGTACTTC. Translated, it gives CASSLVAGLDGNEQYF.

The V and J genes are TRBV5-1 and TRBJ2-4; 9 bases are shared with TRBD1. Germline lookup yields CDR1 SGHRS and CDR2 YFSETQ. The CDR3 covers 17 residues. Unmatched junction bases numbered 14, after V lost 0 bases and J lost 10 bases. The CDR3 reads CASSLALSGTGKGIQYF. The CDR3 bases are TGCGCCAGCAGCTTGGCACTTTCCGGGACAGGGAAGGGTATTCAGTACTTC.

The chain is built from TRBV20-1 and TRBJ2-3, with D perhaps matching TRBD2 (6 bases). The CDR3 loop spans 12 amino acids. CDR1 is DFQATT, CDR2 SNEGSKA, per germline (reference sequence). The CDR3: CMVAGRADTQYF. The CDR3 coding sequence is TGCATGGTTGCGGGGCGAGCAGATACGCAGTATTTT.

V and J are TRBV28 and TRBJ1-1, with TRBD1 matching 7 bases. CDR1 MDHEN and CDR2 SYDVKM come from the germline V gene. With 5 bases clipped from V and 0 bases from J, the junction kept 3 bases outside the gene matches. The CDR3 covers 14 residues. This CDR3 is CASSAGQLNTEAFF. The DNA for the CDR3 is TGTGCCAGCAGTGCGGGACAGCTGAACACTGAAGCTTTCTTT.

The chain employs TRBV15 and TRBJ2-7; D not certain. V dropped 0 bases and J dropped 3 bases, with 3 bases sitting between them. Germline CDR1 and CDR2: LNHNV and YYDKDF (reference sequence). CDR3 length equals 12 residues. CDR3 loop: CATSRDRYEQYF. The CDR3 nucleotides are TGTGCCACCAGCAGAGATCGCTACGAGCAGTACTTC.

This clonotype was detected a few times. V is TRBV12-3 or TRBV12-4 and J is TRBJ1-2, with unresolved D. Between the trimmed V and J ends, which lost 3 bases and 4 bases, there was a span of 9 bases. CDR3 length: 13 residues. CDR3 sequence reads: CASSLTVVYGYTF. The CDR3 coding sequence is TGTGCCAGCAGTTTGACCGTGGTCTATGGCTACACCTTC.

The V gene is TRBV5-1, the J gene TRBJ1-5, with D unresolved. The CDR3 is made up of 16 amino acids. Germline lookup yields CDR1 SGHRS and CDR2 YFSETQ. The V end was cut by 0 bases, the J end by 1 base, with 11 bases between. The CDR3 sequence is CASSLAGSESNQPQHF. The CDR3 DNA sequence: TGCGCCAGCAGCTTGGCCGGCAGTGAAAGCAATCAGCCCCAGCATTTT.

The CDR3 is CSATLAGGPNEQFF. The CDR3 region has the DNA TGCAGTGCCACACTAGCGGGAGGCCCAAATGAGCAGTTCTTC. The V call is TRBV20-1, the J call TRBJ2-1, with 12 nucleotides matching TRBD2. The germline V gene has CDR1 DFQATT and CDR2 SNEGSKA (reference sequence). CDR3 size: 14 residues. V lost 6 bases and J lost 7; bases outside the gene matches: 7.

This clonotype occurred a few times. The V gene is TRBV20-1, the J gene TRBJ2-2; a possible D gene is TRBD2 (6 bases). This CDR3 region has 13 residues. Germline V CDR1 and CDR2: DFQATT, SNEGSKA (reference sequence). Trimming stripped 5 bases from V and 1 base from J, with 8 bases between. The CDR3 DNA reads as TGCAGTGCTGGAGCGGGGAACACCGGGGAGCTGTTTTTT. This codes for CSAGAGNTGELFF.

This clonotype was found a few times. Here the CDR3 DNA reads TGCAGCGCTGGGGGTAGCGGGAGTCGCACCGGGGAGCTGTTTTTT. Its protein product is CSAGGSGSRTGELFF. The chain is built from TRBV29-1 and TRBJ2-2; 9 bases match TRBD2. The V segment lost 7 bases and the J segment 4 bases; nucleotides outside the gene matches: 10. The CDR3 sequence is 15 residues long. Germline V gene sequence: CDR1 SQVTM, CDR2 ANQGSEA.

This clonotype was seen a handful of times. The chain carries TRBV18 and TRBJ2-1, with D possibly being TRBD2 (6 bases). Germline V gene data show CDR1 as KGHSH and CDR2 as LQKENI. The CDR3 spans 13 residues. Trimming took off 2 bases at V and 9 bases at J, with 11 bases between the two ends. In DNA, the CDR3 is TGTGCCAGCTCACCAAGTGGGAGGAGTGAGCAGTTCTTC. This gives the protein CASSPSGRSEQFF.

This clonotype was seen more than once but under ten times. This rearrangement joins TRBV20-1 to TRBJ1-1; TRBD1 matches 7 bases. V dropped 0 bases and J dropped 6; count of bases not matched to a gene: 4. From germline, CDR1 is DFQATT and CDR2 SNEGSKA (reference sequence). This CDR3 has 13 residues. For the CDR3, the DNA is TGCAGTGCTAGAGATCGCCAGGGGGCTGAAGCTTTCTTT. This codes for CSARDRQGAEAFF.

The chain joins TRBV29-1 to TRBJ1-3; no definite D call. Per germline, CDR1 SQVTM and CDR2 ANQGSEA. The CDR3 loop spans 12 amino acids. The V gene lost 2 bases and the J gene lost 4 bases, with 6 bases spanning the gap. CDR3 sequence reads: CSVEIGGNTIYF. CDR3 coding DNA: TGCAGCGTTGAAATAGGGGGAAACACCATATATTTT.

The chain links TRBV18 to TRBJ2-3; 11 positions agree with TRBD2. The CDR3 consists of 17 residues. CDR1 is KGHSH, CDR2 LQKENI, per germline. V dropped 3 bases and J dropped 4; count of bases not matched to a gene: 9. The CDR3 DNA reads as TGTGCCAGCTCACCCTGGAGGGGACTAGCGGAGTCAGATACGCAGTATTTT. The encoded protein is CASSPWRGLAESDTQYF.